These 23 T cell receptor beta chains came from one sample sequenced in a study of blood T cell repertoires in COVID-19. Clones were sequenced by immunoSEQ multiplex PCR, and TCRdb holds only the in-frame ones, with some missing. The data contain around 250,000 clones, about nine tenths of them singletons. Sequenced material: peripheral blood. These receptors originate from a man in his fifties or sixties with acute or convalescent COVID-19.

The chain combines TRBV7-2 with TRBJ2-2; D might be TRBD2 (6 bases). Trimming took 1 base from V and 2 from J, leaving 11 bases between them. CDR3 length: 16 amino acids. Germline CDR1 and CDR2: SGHTA and FQGNSA. In nucleotides, the CDR3 is TGTGCCAGCAGCTTAGGTTCTAGCGCAAACACCGGGGAGCTGTTTTTT. Translating gives CASSLGSSANTGELFF.

J is TRBJ1-4 and V is TRBV2; no reliable D call. The CDR3 has 13 amino acids. Germline CDR1 and CDR2: SNHLY and FYNNEI. V was cut by 11 bases and J by 4 bases, with 14 bases left in between. CDR3 protein: CAVRKEINEKLFF. The DNA of the CDR3 is TGTGCCGTGCGGAAGGAGATTAATGAAAAACTGTTTTTT.

The rearrangement uses TRBV19 and TRBJ2-7, with 7 bases aligning to TRBD2. The trim removed 4 bases at V and 2 bases at J, leaving 14 bases unmatched. Germline V gene data show CDR1 as LNHDA and CDR2 as SQIVND (reference sequence). The length of the CDR3 is 17 residues. CDR3 DNA sequence: TGTGCCAGTAGTACGCGGCAACACAGCGGGATCACCTACGAGCAGTACTTC. Translation gives CASSTRQHSGITYEQYF.

In regard to this clone: The same CDR3 can be traced to other DNA sequences in this sample. The V and J genes are TRBV7-8 and TRBJ1-2; D ambiguous. Per germline, CDR1 SGHVS and CDR2 FQNEAQ. The CDR3 extends over 16 amino acids. With 1 base removed from V and 1 base from J, the gap between germline ends came to 13 bases. The CDR3 reads CASSLVAGEFNYGYTF. The CDR3, as DNA: TGTGCCAGCAGCTTAGTCGCCGGGGAATTTAACTATGGCTACACCTTC.

The chain employs TRBV9 and TRBJ2-5; D gene ambiguous. CDR1 and CDR2 from the germline V gene are SGDLS and YYNGEE. The CDR3 is 14 amino acids. V was cut by 1 base and J by 2 bases, with 9 bases left in between. CDR3 nucleotide sequence: TGTGCCAGCAGCGTAACCAGCGCTCAAGAGACCCAGTACTTC. Encoded protein: CASSVTSAQETQYF. The full variable domain, with the rest looked up from reference TRBV9 and TRBJ2-5, is DSGVTQTPKHLITATGQRVTLRCSPRSGDLSVYWYQQSLDQGLQFLIQYYNGEERAKGNILERFSAQQFPDLHSELNLSSLELGDSALYFCASSVTSAQETQYFGPGTRLLVL.

This chain uses TRBV6-5 with TRBJ2-7; 9 bases match TRBD2. Germline values: CDR1 MNHEY, CDR2 SVGAGI. This CDR3 contains 15 residues. V gave up 0 bases and J gave up 3 bases; unmatched junction bases: 3. CDR3 in amino acids: CASSYSRAGGYEQYF. The CDR3 DNA reads as TGTGCCAGCAGTTACTCGAGAGCGGGAGGCTACGAGCAGTACTTC.

The gene calls are TRBV7-9 and TRBJ2-7, with 12 bases aligning to TRBD2. The ends lost 5 bases at V and 1 base at J; junction bases unmatched: 9. The CDR3 is made up of 17 amino acids. In germline, CDR1 is SEHNR, CDR2 FQNEAQ (reference sequence). CDR3 residues: CASSPGLAGFLSYEQYF. The CDR3 DNA sequence: TGTGCCAGCAGCCCTGGACTAGCGGGATTCCTTTCCTACGAGCAGTACTTC.

This clone was observed a single time. V usage is TRBV14 and J usage is TRBJ1-1, with D possibly being TRBD1 (5 bases). The CDR3 contains 15 residues. V was cut by 2 bases and J by 5 bases, with 15 bases left in between. Germline values: CDR1 SGHDN, CDR2 FVKESK. The CDR3: CASSQLSGGGTEAFF. CDR3 bases: TGTGCCAGCAGCCAACTATCCGGGGGAGGAACTGAAGCTTTCTTT.

This clone was seen once. V and J are TRBV19 and TRBJ2-2, with D perhaps matching TRBD1 (6 bases). CDR1 LNHDA and CDR2 SQIVND come from the germline V gene (reference sequence). The CDR3 is 16 amino acids. Trimming removed 7 bases at V and 2 bases at J, with 17 bases between. CDR3: CASIDRSLKNTGELFF. The DNA of the CDR3 is TGTGCCAGTATCGACAGGAGCCTCAAAAACACCGGGGAGCTGTTTTTT.

The chain has TRBV2 and TRBJ1-5; possible D gene TRBD1, 6 bases. The CDR3 loop spans 15 amino acids. The V end lost 8 bases, the J end lost 3 bases, and 17 bases lay between the germline ends. Per germline, CDR1 SNHLY and CDR2 FYNNEI. CDR3 nucleotide sequence: TGTGCCAGCTTCGGGGGGCCGTGGAACAATCAGCCCCAGCATTTT. It yields the protein CASFGGPWNNQPQHF.

For the CDR3, the DNA is TGCGCCAGCAGCCAAAACCGGGGTACAGATACGCAGTATTTT. Residues: CASSQNRGTDTQYF. The chain combines TRBV4-3 with TRBJ2-3, with TRBD2 as a possible D gene (5 bases). CDR3 size: 14 residues. The V gene lost 2 bases and the J gene lost 3 bases, with 9 bases spanning the gap. Germline lookup yields CDR1 LGHNA and CDR2 YSLEER.

The rearrangement joins TRBV5-8 to TRBJ1-1; possibly TRBD1 for D (5 bases). Germline values: CDR1 SGHTS, CDR2 YDEGEE. The CDR3 is made up of 17 amino acids. V lost 4 bases and J 6 bases, leaving 25 bases between the germline ends. The CDR3: CASSGGGVWVQGPEAFF. CDR3 bases: TGTGCCAGCAGCGGCGGGGGGGTGTGGGTTCAAGGTCCTGAAGCTTTCTTT.

In this sample, this clone turned up once. Other nucleotide sequences in the sample specify the same CDR3. The J gene is TRBJ1-1, the V gene TRBV7-3; a weak D match, TRBD1 (6 bases). V gave up 4 bases and J gave up 2 bases, with 8 bases separating them. The CDR3 is 13 residues long. Germline values: CDR1 SGHTA, CDR2 FQGTGA. The CDR3 bases are TGTGCCAGCAGCTCGGACAGAAACACTGAAGCTTTCTTT. Encoded protein: CASSSDRNTEAFF.

The V gene is TRBV12-3 or TRBV12-4, the J gene TRBJ2-2; 8 nucleotides agree with TRBD1. This CDR3 has 13 residues. The ends lost 5 bases at V and 6 bases at J; junction bases unmatched: 2. CDR3 sequence reads: CASSQTGAGELFF. In nucleotides, the CDR3 is TGTGCCAGCAGTCAGACAGGGGCCGGGGAGCTGTTTTTT.

The V gene is TRBV5-4, the J gene TRBJ2-2, with 10 bases matching TRBD2. Germline CDR1 reads SGHNT; CDR2 reads YYREEE (reference sequence). This CDR3 comprises 17 residues. Trimming removed 2 bases from V and 1 base from J; junction bases left unmatched: 5. This CDR3 reads CASSLERTSGNTGELFF. In DNA form, the CDR3 reads TGTGCCAGCAGCTTAGAACGGACTAGCGGGAACACCGGGGAGCTGTTTTTT.

J is TRBJ1-5 and V is TRBV6-2 or TRBV6-3; unclear D gene. This CDR3 spans 15 amino acids. Trimming pared 2 bases from V and 0 bases from J, leaving 8 bases between. CDR1 MNHEY and CDR2 SVGEGT come from the germline V gene. This CDR3 reads CASSYPGHSNQPQHF. CDR3 DNA sequence: TGTGCCAGCAGTTACCCTGGCCATAGCAATCAGCCCCAGCATTTT.

The chain joins TRBV3-1 (or the pseudogene TRBV3-2) to TRBJ1-2; maybe TRBD1 (5 bases). Germline loops: CDR1 LGHDT, CDR2 YNNKEL (reference sequence). The CDR3 covers 14 residues. Trimming took 5 bases from V and 4 from J, leaving 14 bases between them. The CDR3 reads CASSYGGSSYGYTF. CDR3 nucleotides: TGTGCCAGCAGCTACGGGGGATCAAGCTATGGCTACACCTTC.

V usage is TRBV7-9 and J usage is TRBJ2-7; D may be TRBD1 (5 bases). The CDR3 runs 16 residues. Trimming stripped 4 bases from V and 6 bases from J, with 22 bases between. Germline CDR1 SEHNR, CDR2 FQNEAQ (reference sequence). CDR3 loop: CASSSAGWPSRGEQYF. The DNA of the CDR3 is TGTGCCAGCAGCTCCGCTGGTTGGCCTAGTAGGGGCGAGCAGTACTTC.

This sequence joins TRBV4-3 and TRBJ2-7; 16 positions match TRBD2. Losses at the gene ends were 0 bases for V and 5 bases for J; bases not matched to a gene: 16. The germline gives CDR1 LGHNA, CDR2 YSLEER. This CDR3 contains 21 residues. CDR3 nucleotides: TGCGCCAGCAGCCAAGATCTGGGGAGGGGACTAGCGGGAGGGCCGAGACACGAGCAGTACTTC. Translated: CASSQDLGRGLAGGPRHEQYF.

V usage is TRBV6-1 and J usage is TRBJ2-5, with D possibly being TRBD2 (6 bases). V was cut by 2 bases and J by 3 bases, with 13 bases left in between. CDR1 is MNHNS and CDR2 is SASEGT in the germline V gene. There are 15 residues in the CDR3. CDR3 sequence: CASSEPRGIEETQYF. The CDR3 nucleotides read TGTGCCAGCAGTGAACCCCGGGGGATTGAAGAGACCCAGTACTTC.

This clone was seen a single time. The V gene is TRBV24-1, the J gene TRBJ2-7; 8 bases are shared with TRBD2. With 3 bases clipped from V and 9 bases from J, the junction kept 3 bases outside the gene matches. This CDR3 is 12 amino acids long. The germline CDR1 and CDR2 sequences are KGHDR and SFDVKD. This CDR3 reads CATSDLTSVQYF. CDR3 bases: TGTGCCACCAGTGATCTGACTAGCGTGCAGTACTTC.

The chain combines TRBV7-3 with TRBJ2-1; 7 bases fit TRBD1. CDR3 length: 13 residues. V lost 4 bases, J lost 12 bases, and 9 bases stayed unmatched. Germline CDR1 SGHTA, CDR2 FQGTGA. CDR3 sequence reads: CASSSIDRDRQFF. Here the CDR3 DNA reads TGTGCCAGCAGCTCTATCGACAGGGATCGGCAGTTCTTC.

The chain carries TRBV5-1 and TRBJ1-3; 7 nucleotides align to TRBD1. CDR3 size: 14 residues. V shed 4 bases, J shed 2 bases, and the junction held 3 bases outside the gene matches. Germline V lookup: CDR1 SGHRS, CDR2 YFSETQ. The CDR3 reads CASSADRAGNTIYF. In nucleotides, the CDR3 is TGCGCCAGCAGCGCAGACAGGGCTGGAAACACCATATATTTT.